This TCR beta chain was captured in a study of T-cell memory formation after mild COVID-19 (dated by TCRdb to the early 2020s). General notes on the study: TCR sequence clusters from the two donors were found to be largely donor specific. Two young, previously healthy adult volunteers made up the cohort, one male and one female. T-cell clones expanding and contracting after mild COVID-19 in a couple of donors were tracked by longitudinal TCRalpha and TCRbeta repertoire sequencing.

Ficoll-Paque density gradient centrifugation was the method used to isolate PBMCs. Turning to this clonotype: The antigen it binds to is not known. Within one base of it there is no much larger clone, and no base qualities were kept.

The study at large found these results: Clones contracting from day 15 to 85 had balanced CD4/CD8 phenotypes, while a second wave expanding from day 15 to 37 was biased towards CD4+. Contracting CD4+ clones appeared mostly in the CM and EM memory subsets, whereas CD8+ clones were enriched in EMRA. Some responding clones were detected in pre-infection memory, which suggested that pre-existing cross-reactive memory T cells had joined the SARS-CoV-2 response. The study included only a couple of mild cases, and larger cohorts that include severe cases with pre-infection samples were judged to be necessary. SARS-CoV-2 specificity was not confirmed for the second-wave clones peaking on day 37.

For sequencing, an Illumina NovaSeq 6000 was employed. cDNA libraries for TCRalpha and TCRbeta were prepared by 5'RACE using constant-segment primers, with sample barcodes and unique molecular identifiers added. Trizol reagent was used to extract RNA from every sample. Library amplification was performed in two PCR steps, and a second sample barcode and Illumina TruSeq adapters were introduced in the second step. Libraries were sequenced on an Illumina NovaSeq with 2 x 150 bp paired-end reads. In the source study's methods: Reads were demultiplexed and collapsed into UMI-guided consensus sequences with migec v1.2.7. With mixcr v2.1.11, UMI consensuses were aligned to TRA and TRB V and J templates and assembled into clonotypes. Expanded or contracted clonotypes were those called significant by both edgeR and NoisET, with noise models trained on biological replicates. For edgeR calls, a false discovery rate-adjusted p below 0.01 and a log2 fold-change threshold of 1 were applied. As an exploratory analysis of dynamics, PCA with hierarchical clustering was applied to max-normalized trajectories of the 1000 most abundant clonotypes. Each responding clone was given a CD4 or CD8 phenotype based on the CD4+ and CD8+ repertoires, which had been sequenced separately. Clones were called with MiXCR by TCRdb after fastp trimmed the public reads at Q25, and only in-frame beta chains were retained. Every CDR3 protein is listed once, alongside the most common genes and DNA of its rows. Clone size and V and J calls follow TCRdb, not the original study. In this sample the table shows about 250,000 distinct CDR3 sequences, over 15% of which occur a single time. Together, the top ten hold about 21% of the sample.

This sequence originates from a man younger than 35 who had mild COVID-19 (a few samples of this study predate the infection). The sample titles of this study are shuffled in the database, so cell type and time point are left out; the donor was told from shared clones. The sequenced material came from PBMCs or a T cell subset sorted from them (not recorded which).

The CDR3 corresponds to CASSRDSAAVEAFF. The bases are TGCGCCAGCAGCAGGGACAGCGCTGCTGTGGAAGCTTTCTTT. The chain couples TRBV5-1 to TRBJ1-1; 7 bases in the junction line up with TRBD1. The germline V gene supplies CDR1 SGHRS and CDR2 YFSETQ. Including the terminal cysteine and phenylalanine, the CDR3 comprises 14 residues. CDR3 DNA is the only sequence kept; it has 42 bases, read in frame from the first base. V has 4 bases trimmed and J has 8 bases trimmed; junction bases matching no gene number 11.